These 31 T cell receptor beta chains share one sample of origin, sequenced in a study of identifying expanded T cells in peripheral blood. This table comes from immunoSEQ multiplex PCR, and its TCRdb copy is limited to in-frame clones, with some not included. The data hold some 93,000 clones, with nearly 90% observed a single time. Sequencing was performed on blood. All receptors come from a person between 18 and 70 years old in good health.

This chain joins TRBV9 and TRBJ2-5; TRBD1 matches at 7 bases. This CDR3 comprises 14 residues. Germline CDR1 is SGDLS and CDR2 is YYNGEE. V lost 4 bases, J lost 7 bases, and 10 bases stayed unmatched. Written as DNA, the CDR3 is TGTGCCAGCAGCCCGGGACAGCCCGCGGGGACCCAGTACTTC. This sequence encodes CASSPGQPAGTQYF.

The CDR3: CASRSGTLTTGELFF. DNA for the CDR3: TGTGCCAGCAGGTCCGGGACCCTCACCACCGGGGAGCTGTTTTTT. The gene calls are TRBV5-4 and TRBJ2-2; perhaps D is TRBD1 or TRBD2 (5 bases each). With 5 bases removed from V and 4 bases from J, the gap between germline ends came to 15 bases. The CDR3 spans 15 residues. CDR1 is SGHNT, CDR2 YYREEE, per germline (reference sequence).

The chain links TRBV19 to TRBJ2-1; TRBD1 agrees at 8 bases. Trimming took 5 bases from V and 6 from J; bases not matched to a gene: 12. Germline-derived CDR1 and CDR2 are LNHDA and SQIVND (reference sequence). This CDR3 is 16 amino acids long. In nucleotides, the CDR3 is TGTGCCAGTAGTTCTTATGCCGGGACAGGTTTCAATGAGCAGTTCTTC. It translates to CASSSYAGTGFNEQFF. Looking up the rest from reference TRBV19 and TRBJ2-1 gives the full variable domain: DGGITQSPKYLFRKEGQNVTLSCEQNLNHDAMYWYRQDPGQGLRLIYYSQIVNDFQKGDIAEGYSVSREKKESFPLTVTSAQKNPTAFYLCASSSYAGTGFNEQFFGPGTRLTVL.

The chain links TRBV7-3 to TRBJ1-6, with D maybe TRBD1 (5 bases). CDR3 length: 13 amino acids. The V gene's germline CDR1 is SGHTA and CDR2 FQGTGA. V lost 6 bases to trimming and J lost 7 bases, with 10 bases between them. The CDR3 DNA sequence: TGTGCCAGCAGGTTGGGGGGGAATTCACCCCTCCACTTT. Encoded protein: CASRLGGNSPLHF.

The chain uses TRBV7-6 and TRBJ1-5; tentatively, D is TRBD1 (5 bases). The V gene lost 5 bases and the J gene lost 7 bases, with 33 bases spanning the gap. CDR1 SGHVS and CDR2 FNYEAQ come from the germline V gene. CDR3 size: 20 residues. The CDR3: CASSPGARDAFRGSGQPQHF. As DNA, the CDR3 is TGTGCCAGCAGCCCAGGCGCCCGGGACGCTTTCCGGGGGTCTGGCCAGCCCCAGCATTTT.

This clone has just one count. This rearrangement joins TRBV7-2 to TRBJ2-7; 12 bases align to TRBD1. The CDR3 totals 14 residues. The V gene end was trimmed by 5 bases and the J gene end by 9 bases; junction bases not matched to a gene: 8. Looked up from germline, CDR1 is SGHTA and CDR2 is FQGNSA. The CDR3: CASSQGTGGLGQYF. The CDR3 DNA follows: TGTGCCAGCAGCCAAGGGACAGGGGGCCTAGGGCAGTACTTC.

The chain has TRBV2 and TRBJ1-3; no firm D call. V was clipped by 7 bases and J by 0 bases, with 7 bases between them. CDR1 and CDR2 (germline): SNHLY, FYNNEI. The CDR3 sequence is 13 residues long. CDR3 bases: TGTGCCAGCAAGGTCCTCTCTGGAAACACCATATATTTT. Protein sequence: CASKVLSGNTIYF. Looking up the rest from reference TRBV2 and TRBJ1-3 gives the full variable domain: EPEVTQTPSHQVTQMGQEVILRCVPISNHLYFYWYRQILGQKVEFLVSFYNNEISEKSEIFDDQFSVERPDGSNFTLKIRSTKLEDSAMYFCASKVLSGNTIYFGEGSWLTVV.

V gene TRBV6-6 combines with J gene TRBJ1-2; D possibly corresponds to TRBD1 (6 bases). The CDR3 has 15 residues. Trimming cost V 8 bases and J 1 base, with 17 bases left between them. From germline, CDR1 is MNHNY and CDR2 SVGAGI (reference sequence). The CDR3 nucleotides are TGTGCCAGCTTTAATTCAGGGGATTTTAACTATGGCTACACCTTC. Residues: CASFNSGDFNYGYTF.

V usage is TRBV6-1 and J usage is TRBJ1-1; TRBD1 might be the D (5 bases). The CDR3 is 15 residues long. Trimming removed 1 base from V and 0 bases from J, with 9 bases in between. Germline lookup yields CDR1 MNHNS and CDR2 SASEGT. CDR3 residues: CASSEGWGLNTEAFF. DNA for the CDR3: TGTGCCAGCAGTGAAGGGTGGGGGTTGAACACTGAAGCTTTCTTT.

The genes are TRBV11-2 and TRBJ2-1; no clear D gene. The CDR3 consists of 13 residues. Germline values: CDR1 SGHAT, CDR2 FQNNGV. Trimming cost V 4 bases and J 8 bases, with 12 bases left between them. The DNA for the CDR3 is TGTGCCAGCAGCTCTTATAGTGGGTATGAGCAGTTCTTC. Translating gives CASSSYSGYEQFF.

The chain employs TRBV12-1 and TRBJ1-5. TRBV12-1 is shown as a pseudogene. This CDR3 is built from 16 residues. In nucleotides, the CDR3 is TGTGCCAGCGGGCACCCGGGGGTCTATAGCAATCAGCCCCAGCATTTT. It codes for CASGHPGVYSNQPQHF.

The chain recombines TRBV19 with TRBJ1-2; D call uncertain. CDR1 and CDR2 from the germline V gene are LNHDA and SQIVND (reference sequence). The CDR3 runs 14 residues. V dropped 10 bases and J dropped 0 bases, with 15 bases sitting between them. The CDR3 loop is CATRTPIPNYGYTF. The CDR3 DNA reads as TGTGCCACCCGAACACCAATCCCTAACTATGGCTACACCTTC.

The count of this clone is one. The chain carries TRBV27 and TRBJ2-1; D might be TRBD1 (6 bases). Deletions cut 6 bases from V and 3 bases from J, with 9 bases between. Germline CDR1 MNHEY, CDR2 SMNVEV (reference sequence). CDR3 size: 13 residues. The CDR3 sequence is CASSRGSYNEQFF. The CDR3 DNA reads as TGTGCCAGCAGCAGGGGTAGCTACAATGAGCAGTTCTTC.

The chain recombines TRBV19 with TRBJ2-7; 10 bases match TRBD1. Germline assignment: CDR1 LNHDA and CDR2 SQIVND (reference sequence). V lost 3 bases to trimming and J lost 4 bases; unmatched junction nucleotides: 3. The CDR3 has 14 residues. CDR3 in DNA: TGTGCCAGTAGTATGGGGGGACAGGGGTACGAGCAGTACTTC. Its translation: CASSMGGQGYEQYF.

This clone was seen only a few times. CDR3 sequence: CASSLAETGNYGYTF. CDR3 DNA: TGTGCCAGCAGCTTAGCCGAGACAGGGAACTATGGCTACACCTTC. This chain links TRBV7-9 with TRBJ1-2, with 7 bases aligning to TRBD1. The CDR3 is 15 amino acids. V shed 0 bases, J shed 2 bases, and the junction held 3 bases outside the gene matches. Germline CDR1 reads SEHNR; CDR2 reads FQNEAQ (reference sequence).

The chain has TRBV9 and TRBJ2-2, with D possibly being TRBD1 or TRBD2 (5 bases each). The germline V gene has CDR1 SGDLS and CDR2 YYNGEE. CDR3 length: 16 residues. Trimming took 0 bases from V and 6 from J, leaving 15 bases between them. CDR3 sequence reads: CASSVGGALSAGELFF. The DNA for the CDR3 is TGTGCCAGCAGCGTAGGAGGGGCCCTAAGTGCCGGGGAGCTGTTTTTT. The full variable domain, completed using reference TRBV9 and TRBJ2-2, is DSGVTQTPKHLITATGQRVTLRCSPRSGDLSVYWYQQSLDQGLQFLIQYYNGEERAKGNILERFSAQQFPDLHSELNLSSLELGDSALYFCASSVGGALSAGELFFGEGSRLTVL.

The V and J genes are TRBV29-1 and TRBJ1-1; D might be TRBD1 (6 bases). Trimming pared 4 bases from V and 7 bases from J, leaving 10 bases between. In germline, CDR1 is SQVTM, CDR2 ANQGSEA. This CDR3 comprises 11 residues. CDR3 loop: CSVARTVEAFF. The CDR3 region has the DNA TGCAGCGTTGCCCGGACAGTTGAAGCTTTCTTT.

This rearrangement joins TRBV6-6 to TRBJ2-1; D call uncertain. Germline V gene lookup returns CDR1 MNHNY and CDR2 SVGAGI (reference sequence). The CDR3 is 13 residues long. Trimming removed 6 bases from V and 6 bases from J, with 12 bases in between. The CDR3 DNA reads TGTGCCAGCAGAGGGATTCCCCCCAATGAGCAGTTCTTC. Translating gives CASRGIPPNEQFF.

Remarks on this clone: Sequence at one end of the junction differs from germline and may be a read error. V is TRBV6-5 and J is TRBJ2-3; D perhaps matches TRBD1 (5 bases). This CDR3 contains 13 residues. The germline V gene encodes CDR1 MNHEY and CDR2 SVGAGI. For the CDR3, the DNA is TGTGCCTGCAGGGTACCTAGCACAGATACGCAGTATTTT. Its protein is CACRVPSTDTQYF.

The CDR3 sequence: CATSNPGQGHNQPQHF. CDR3 nucleotides: TGTGCCACCAGCAACCCCGGACAGGGCCACAATCAGCCCCAGCATTTT. The V call is TRBV15, the J call TRBJ1-5, with TRBD1 matching 8 bases. Germline values: CDR1 LNHNV, CDR2 YYDKDF (reference sequence). The V and J ends lost 4 bases and 3 bases, in that order; junction bases with no gene match: 8. CDR3 length equals 16 residues.

J is TRBJ2-2 and V is TRBV7-9, with D unresolved. The V end lost 3 bases, the J end lost 2 bases, and 4 bases lay between the germline ends. The CDR3 has 13 amino acids. CDR1 and CDR2 (germline): SEHNR, FQNEAQ (reference sequence). CDR3 protein: CASSFSNTGELFF. CDR3 DNA sequence: TGTGCCAGCAGCTTCTCTAACACCGGGGAGCTGTTTTTT.

V gene TRBV25-1 combines with J gene TRBJ1-4, with 10 bases aligning to TRBD1. V lost 5 bases, J lost 6 bases, and 6 bases stayed unmatched. The CDR3 runs to 15 residues. The germline gives CDR1 MGHDK, CDR2 SYGVNS. The CDR3 here is CASSSPGTGDEKLFF. The CDR3 DNA reads TGTGCCAGCAGTTCCCCCGGGACAGGGGATGAAAAACTGTTTTTT. Looking up the rest from reference TRBV25-1 and TRBJ1-4 gives the full variable domain: EADIYQTPRYLVIGTGKKITLECSQTMGHDKMYWYQQDPGMELHLIHYSYGVNSTEKGDLSSESTVSRIRTEHFPLTLESARPSHTSQYLCASSSPGTGDEKLFFGSGTQLSVL.

This clone was recorded only once. The chain links TRBV5-4 to TRBJ2-3; tentatively, D is TRBD1 or TRBD2 (6 bases each). Germline CDR1 is SGHNT and CDR2 is YYREEE (reference sequence). V was cut by 1 base and J by 8 bases, with 14 bases left in between. The CDR3 has 14 residues. CDR3 amino acids: CASSLKGGRGTQYF. The DNA of the CDR3 is TGTGCCAGCAGCTTGAAGGGGGGCCGGGGTACGCAGTATTTT.

The chain couples TRBV10-3 to TRBJ1-6; D is uncertain. CDR1 ENHRY and CDR2 SYGVKD come from the germline V gene. Trimming took off 2 bases at V and 7 bases at J, with 6 bases between the two ends. CDR3 length: 13 residues. CDR3 nucleotide sequence: TGTGCCATCAGTGAGAACAGCAATTCACCCCTCCACTTT. It specifies CAISENSNSPLHF.

The rearrangement links TRBV6-1 to TRBJ1-1; tentative D call: TRBD1 (6 bases). The CDR3 has 15 residues. Looked up from germline, CDR1 is MNHNS and CDR2 is SASEGT. V gave up 4 bases and J gave up 2 bases, with 14 bases separating them. CDR3 sequence: CASSAHLDSNTEAFF. CDR3 in DNA: TGTGCCAGCAGTGCGCACTTGGACAGTAACACTGAAGCTTTCTTT.

The chain couples TRBV7-2 to TRBJ1-4, with D unresolved. V lost 4 bases and J lost 7, with 16 bases in between. The CDR3 has 15 amino acids. CDR1 and CDR2 (germline): SGHTA, FQGNSA. The CDR3 sequence is CASSYLHVNSEKLFF. CDR3 coding DNA: TGTGCCAGCAGCTACTTACACGTAAACTCTGAAAAACTGTTTTTT.

This chain joins TRBV19 and TRBJ1-2; tentative D call: TRBD1 (6 bases). The germline V and J ends were trimmed by 6 bases and 8 bases, with 19 bases remaining between them. CDR3 length: 14 amino acids. Germline CDR1 and CDR2: LNHDA and SQIVND (reference sequence). CDR3: CASRPGQGFRGYTF. The CDR3 bases are TGTGCCAGTAGACCGGGACAAGGATTCCGGGGCTACACCTTC.

About this clone: The junction shows a germline mismatch at one end, possibly a read error. The V gene is TRBV18, the J gene TRBJ1-1; 7 bases line up with TRBD1. Germline V lookup: CDR1 KGHSH, CDR2 LQKENI. The CDR3 extends over 13 amino acids. CDR3 sequence reads: CASSSGTAGVIVF. The CDR3 bases are TGTGCCAGCTCGTCCGGGACAGCGGGTGTGATAGTCTTT.

The chain uses TRBV9 and TRBJ2-5, with a weak D call TRBD1 (5 bases). Germline CDR1 reads SGDLS; CDR2 reads YYNGEE. CDR3 size: 16 residues. The V gene lost 3 bases and the J gene lost 5 bases, with 20 bases spanning the gap. CDR3 DNA sequence: TGTGCCAGCAGCGGACGCCCGACAGTTAGAGGCGAGACCCAGTACTTC. Translation gives CASSGRPTVRGETQYF.

The chain links TRBV7-6 to TRBJ2-3; 8 bases agree with TRBD2. CDR1 is SGHVS and CDR2 is FNYEAQ in the germline V gene. V was pared by 2 bases and J by 6 bases, with 10 bases of the junction left unmatched. The CDR3 sequence is 16 residues long. CDR3 coding DNA: TGTGCCAGCAGCTTAAACTTAGCGGGGCAACTGGATACGCAGTATTTT. Translation gives CASSLNLAGQLDTQYF. The complete variable domain, with remaining parts taken from reference TRBV7-6 and TRBJ2-3, reads GAGVSQSPRYKVTKRGQDVALRCDPISGHVSLYWYRQALGQGPEFLTYFNYEAQQDKSGLPNDRFSAERPEGSISTLTIQRTEQRDSAMYRCASSLNLAGQLDTQYFGPGTRLTVL.

The chain is built from TRBV7-9 and TRBJ1-3, with 9 bases identical to TRBD1. V dropped 5 bases and J dropped 2; count of bases not matched to a gene: 16. Germline lookup yields CDR1 SEHNR and CDR2 FQNEAQ (reference sequence). The CDR3 is 19 amino acids. The CDR3, as DNA: TGTGCCAGCAGCCCCCTCCGGGACAGGGATACTCTTCCTGGAAACACCATATATTTT. Amino acid sequence: CASSPLRDRDTLPGNTIYF.